This T cell receptor beta chain appears in the sequencing data of a study of cytomegalovirus exposure and HLA in healthy donors. V was pared by 5 bases and J by 0 bases, with 3 bases of the junction left unmatched. Germline V gene lookup returns CDR1 SEHNR and CDR2 FQNEAQ (reference sequence). This CDR3 has 14 residues. Researchers ran the PCR with 60 Vbeta and 13 Jbeta primers. Assay: immunoSEQ multiplex PCR; the TCRdb copy retains only in-frame clones and omits some. The data show 35,000 to 55,000 clones, 50% to 75% seen once. This clone has only a few counts. Sequenced input: PBMCs. The receptor was derived from a human donor in good health. The genes are TRBV7-9 and TRBJ2-7, with 8 bases lining up with TRBD1. CDR3 protein: CASSQDRGSYEQYF. The CDR3 nucleotides read TGTGCCAGCAGCCAAGACAGGGGCTCCTACGAGCAGTACTTC.